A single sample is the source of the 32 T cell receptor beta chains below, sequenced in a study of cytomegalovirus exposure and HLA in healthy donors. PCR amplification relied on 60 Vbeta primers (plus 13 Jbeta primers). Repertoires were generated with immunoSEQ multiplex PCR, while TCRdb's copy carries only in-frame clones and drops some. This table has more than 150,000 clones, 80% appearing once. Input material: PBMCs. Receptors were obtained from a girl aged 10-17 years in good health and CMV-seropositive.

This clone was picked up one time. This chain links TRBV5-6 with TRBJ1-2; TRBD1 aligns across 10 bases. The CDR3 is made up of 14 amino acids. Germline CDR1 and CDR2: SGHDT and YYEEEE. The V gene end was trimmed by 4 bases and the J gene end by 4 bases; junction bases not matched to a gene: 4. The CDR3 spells CASSVGQGSYGYTF. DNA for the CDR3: TGTGCCAGCAGCGTGGGACAGGGGTCCTATGGCTACACCTTC.

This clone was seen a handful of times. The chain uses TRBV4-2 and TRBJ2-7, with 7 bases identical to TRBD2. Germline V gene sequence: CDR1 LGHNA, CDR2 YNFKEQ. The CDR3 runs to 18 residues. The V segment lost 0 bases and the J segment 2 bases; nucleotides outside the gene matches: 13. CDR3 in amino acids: CASSQEAFLGTTTYEQYF. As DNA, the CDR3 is TGTGCCAGCAGCCAAGAAGCCTTTCTAGGGACTACAACCTACGAGCAGTACTTC.

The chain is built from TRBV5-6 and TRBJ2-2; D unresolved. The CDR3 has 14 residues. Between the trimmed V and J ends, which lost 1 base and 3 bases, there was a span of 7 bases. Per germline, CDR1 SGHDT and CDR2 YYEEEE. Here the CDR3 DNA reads TGTGCCAGCAGCTTGTTCCGTTACACCGGGGAGCTGTTTTTT. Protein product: CASSLFRYTGELFF. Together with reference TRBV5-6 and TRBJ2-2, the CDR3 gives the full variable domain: DAGVTQSPTHLIKTRGQQVTLRCSPKSGHDTVSWYQQALGQGPQFIFQYYEEEERQRGNFPDRFSGHQFPNYSSELNVNALLLGDSALYLCASSLFRYTGELFFGEGSRLTVL.

CDR3 in amino acids: CASKETGLNYGYTF. The DNA for the CDR3 is TGTGCCAGTAAGGAGACAGGTCTTAACTATGGCTACACCTTC. The chain couples TRBV19 to TRBJ1-2; D is perhaps TRBD1 (6 bases). V lost 7 bases to trimming and J lost 1 base, with 13 bases between them. There are 14 residues in the CDR3. CDR1 is LNHDA, CDR2 SQIVND, per germline (reference sequence).

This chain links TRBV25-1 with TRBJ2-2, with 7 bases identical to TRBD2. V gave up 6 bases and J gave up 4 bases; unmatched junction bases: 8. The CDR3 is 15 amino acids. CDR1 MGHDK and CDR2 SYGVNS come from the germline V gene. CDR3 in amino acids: CASSDAGVLTGELFF. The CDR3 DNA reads TGTGCCAGCAGCGACGCGGGGGTGCTCACCGGGGAGCTGTTTTTT.

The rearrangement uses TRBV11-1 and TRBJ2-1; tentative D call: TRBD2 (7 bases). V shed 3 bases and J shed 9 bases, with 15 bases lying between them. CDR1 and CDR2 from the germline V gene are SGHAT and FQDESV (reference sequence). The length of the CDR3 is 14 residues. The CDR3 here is CASSFTGGGGEQFF. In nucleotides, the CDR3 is TGTGCCAGCAGCTTCACGGGAGGAGGGGGTGAGCAGTTCTTC.

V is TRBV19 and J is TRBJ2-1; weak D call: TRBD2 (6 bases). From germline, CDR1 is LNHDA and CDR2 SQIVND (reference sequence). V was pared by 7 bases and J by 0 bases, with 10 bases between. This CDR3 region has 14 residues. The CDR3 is CASKWRDSYNEQFF. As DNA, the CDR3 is TGTGCCAGTAAATGGCGGGACTCCTACAATGAGCAGTTCTTC.

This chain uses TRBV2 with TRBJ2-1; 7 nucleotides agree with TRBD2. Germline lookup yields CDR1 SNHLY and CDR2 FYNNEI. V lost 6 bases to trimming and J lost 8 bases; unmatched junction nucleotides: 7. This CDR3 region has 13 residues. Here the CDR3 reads CASSDGLVDEQFF. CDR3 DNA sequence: TGTGCCAGCAGCGACGGACTAGTCGATGAGCAGTTCTTC. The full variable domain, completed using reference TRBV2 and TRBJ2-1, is EPEVTQTPSHQVTQMGQEVILRCVPISNHLYFYWYRQILGQKVEFLVSFYNNEISEKSEIFDDQFSVERPDGSNFTLKIRSTKLEDSAMYFCASSDGLVDEQFFGPGTRLTVL.

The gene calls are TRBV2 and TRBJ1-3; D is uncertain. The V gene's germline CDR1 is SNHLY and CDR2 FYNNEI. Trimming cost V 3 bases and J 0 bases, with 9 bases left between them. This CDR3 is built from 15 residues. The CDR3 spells CASSELGVSGNTIYF. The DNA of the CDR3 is TGTGCCAGCAGTGAGCTTGGAGTCTCTGGAAACACCATATATTTT.

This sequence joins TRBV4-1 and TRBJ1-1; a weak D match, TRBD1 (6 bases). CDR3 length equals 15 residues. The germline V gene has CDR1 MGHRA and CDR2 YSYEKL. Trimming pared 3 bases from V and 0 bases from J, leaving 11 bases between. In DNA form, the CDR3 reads TGCGCCAGCAGCCATGCCCGACAGGTGAACACTGAAGCTTTCTTT. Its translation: CASSHARQVNTEAFF.

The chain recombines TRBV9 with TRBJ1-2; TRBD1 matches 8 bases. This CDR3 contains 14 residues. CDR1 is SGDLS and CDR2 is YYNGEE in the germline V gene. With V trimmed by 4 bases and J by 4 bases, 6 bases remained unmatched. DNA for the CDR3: TGTGCCAGCAGCCAGTCAGGGGGCCCCTATGGCTACACCTTC. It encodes CASSQSGGPYGYTF.

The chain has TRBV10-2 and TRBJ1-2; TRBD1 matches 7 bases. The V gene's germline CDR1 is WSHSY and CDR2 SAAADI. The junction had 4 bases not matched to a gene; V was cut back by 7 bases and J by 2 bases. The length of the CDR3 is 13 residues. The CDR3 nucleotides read TGCGCCAGCACAGAACAGGGGAACTATGGCTACACCTTC. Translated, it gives CASTEQGNYGYTF.

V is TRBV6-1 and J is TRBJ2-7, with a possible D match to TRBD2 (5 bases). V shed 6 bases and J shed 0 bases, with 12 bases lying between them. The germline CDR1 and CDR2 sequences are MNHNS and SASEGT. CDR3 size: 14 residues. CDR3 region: CASRVEAYSYEQYF. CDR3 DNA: TGTGCCAGCAGGGTGGAGGCCTACTCCTACGAGCAGTACTTC.

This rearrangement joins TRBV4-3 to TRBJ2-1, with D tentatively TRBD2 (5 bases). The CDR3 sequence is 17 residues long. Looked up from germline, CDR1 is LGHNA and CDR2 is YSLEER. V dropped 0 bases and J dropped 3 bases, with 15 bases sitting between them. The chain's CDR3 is CASSQEFITRGYNEQFF. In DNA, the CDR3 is TGCGCCAGCAGCCAAGAATTCATAACTAGAGGCTACAATGAGCAGTTCTTC.

The CDR3 coding sequence is TGCGCCAGCAGCTTGAGAAGAAGGGGGCAAGGCACAGATACGCAGTATTTT. It yields the protein CASSLRRRGQGTDTQYF. The chain is built from TRBV5-1 and TRBJ2-3, with 7 bases aligning to TRBD1. There are 17 residues in the CDR3. Looked up from germline, CDR1 is SGHRS and CDR2 is YFSETQ. V shed 1 base, J shed 1 base, and the junction held 9 bases outside the gene matches.

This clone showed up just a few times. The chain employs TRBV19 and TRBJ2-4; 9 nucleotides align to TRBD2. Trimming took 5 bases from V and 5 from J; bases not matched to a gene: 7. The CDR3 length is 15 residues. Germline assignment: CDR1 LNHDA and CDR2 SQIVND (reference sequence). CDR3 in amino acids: CASSRPSGAENIQYF. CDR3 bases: TGTGCCAGTAGTCGGCCTAGCGGGGCTGAAAACATTCAGTACTTC. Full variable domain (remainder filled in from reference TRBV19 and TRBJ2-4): DGGITQSPKYLFRKEGQNVTLSCEQNLNHDAMYWYRQDPGQGLRLIYYSQIVNDFQKGDIAEGYSVSREKKESFPLTVTSAQKNPTAFYLCASSRPSGAENIQYFGAGTRLSVL.

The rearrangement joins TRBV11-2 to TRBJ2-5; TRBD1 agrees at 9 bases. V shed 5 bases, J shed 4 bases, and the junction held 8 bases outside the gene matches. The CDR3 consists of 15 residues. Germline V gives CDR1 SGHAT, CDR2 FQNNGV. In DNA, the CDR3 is TGTGCCAGCAGCGACGGACAGGGGAGGGGAGAGACCCAGTACTTC. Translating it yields CASSDGQGRGETQYF.

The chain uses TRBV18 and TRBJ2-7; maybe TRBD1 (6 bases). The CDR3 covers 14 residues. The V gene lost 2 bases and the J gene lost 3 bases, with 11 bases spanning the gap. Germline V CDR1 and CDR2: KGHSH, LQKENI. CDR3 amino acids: CASSPGGGVYEQYF. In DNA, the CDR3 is TGTGCCAGCTCACCAGGGGGCGGTGTCTACGAGCAGTACTTC.

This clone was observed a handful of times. The CDR3: CASSPQGARDEAFF. Here the CDR3 DNA reads TGTGCCAGTAGTCCCCAGGGGGCGCGAGATGAAGCTTTCTTT. This chain joins TRBV19 and TRBJ1-1; TRBD1 aligns across 8 bases. The V and J ends lost 5 bases and 7 bases, in that order; junction bases with no gene match: 9. Germline lookup yields CDR1 LNHDA and CDR2 SQIVND (reference sequence). This CDR3 region has 14 residues.

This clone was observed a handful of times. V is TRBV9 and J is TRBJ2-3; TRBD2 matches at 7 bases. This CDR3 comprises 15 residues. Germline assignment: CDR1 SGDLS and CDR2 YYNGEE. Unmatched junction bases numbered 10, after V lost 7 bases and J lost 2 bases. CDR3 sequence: CASGAGGGTTDTQYF. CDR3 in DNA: TGTGCCAGCGGTGCTGGCGGGGGTACCACAGATACGCAGTATTTT.

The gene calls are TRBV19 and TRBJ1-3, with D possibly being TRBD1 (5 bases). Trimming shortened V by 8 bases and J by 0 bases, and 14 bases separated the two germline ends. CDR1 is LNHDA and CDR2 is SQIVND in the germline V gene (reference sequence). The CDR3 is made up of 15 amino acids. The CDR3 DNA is TGTGCCAGTTCTGTGGGGCAATACTCTGGAAACACCATATATTTT. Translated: CASSVGQYSGNTIYF.

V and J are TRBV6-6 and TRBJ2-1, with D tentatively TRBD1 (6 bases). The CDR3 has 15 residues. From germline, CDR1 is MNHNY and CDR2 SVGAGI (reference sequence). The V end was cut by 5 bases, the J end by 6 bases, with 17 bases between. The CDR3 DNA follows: TGTGCCAGCAGTCCCGGGACACTAAAGGGCAATGAGCAGTTCTTC. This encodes CASSPGTLKGNEQFF.

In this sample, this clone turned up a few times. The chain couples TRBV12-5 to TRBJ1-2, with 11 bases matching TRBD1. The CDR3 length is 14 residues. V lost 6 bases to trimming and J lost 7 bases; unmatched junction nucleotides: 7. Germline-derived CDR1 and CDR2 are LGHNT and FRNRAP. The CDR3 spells CASGDFGTGGGYTF. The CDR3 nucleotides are TGTGCTAGTGGCGACTTCGGGACAGGGGGTGGCTACACCTTC.

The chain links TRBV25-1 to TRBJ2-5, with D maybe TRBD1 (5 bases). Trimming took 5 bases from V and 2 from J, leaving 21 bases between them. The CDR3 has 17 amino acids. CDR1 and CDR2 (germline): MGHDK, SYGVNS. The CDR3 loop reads CASSSQDGALTQETQYF. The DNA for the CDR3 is TGTGCCAGCAGTTCCCAAGATGGGGCTCTCACTCAAGAGACCCAGTACTTC. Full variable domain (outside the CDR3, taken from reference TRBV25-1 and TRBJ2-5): EADIYQTPRYLVIGTGKKITLECSQTMGHDKMYWYQQDPGMELHLIHYSYGVNSTEKGDLSSESTVSRIRTEHFPLTLESARPSHTSQYLCASSSQDGALTQETQYFGPGTRLLVL.

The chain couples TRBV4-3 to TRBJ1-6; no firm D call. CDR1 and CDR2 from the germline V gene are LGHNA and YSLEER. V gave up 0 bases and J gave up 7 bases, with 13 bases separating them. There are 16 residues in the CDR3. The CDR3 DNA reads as TGCGCCAGCAGCCAAGACCCGGGATCGGGGAATTCACCCCTCCACTTT. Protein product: CASSQDPGSGNSPLHF.

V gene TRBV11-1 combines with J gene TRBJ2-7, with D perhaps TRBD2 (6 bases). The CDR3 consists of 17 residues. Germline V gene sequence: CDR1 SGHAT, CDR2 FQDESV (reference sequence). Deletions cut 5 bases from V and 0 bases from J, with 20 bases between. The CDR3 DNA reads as TGTGCCAGCAGCCCTTCCCCCCTTAGCGGCTACTCCTACGAGCAGTACTTC. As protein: CASSPSPLSGYSYEQYF. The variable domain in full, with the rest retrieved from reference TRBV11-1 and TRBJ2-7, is EAEVAQSPRYKITEKSQAVAFWCDPISGHATLYWYRQILGQGPELLVQFQDESVVDDSQLPKDRFSAERLKGVDSTLKIQPAELGDSAMYLCASSPSPLSGYSYEQYFGPGTRLTVT.

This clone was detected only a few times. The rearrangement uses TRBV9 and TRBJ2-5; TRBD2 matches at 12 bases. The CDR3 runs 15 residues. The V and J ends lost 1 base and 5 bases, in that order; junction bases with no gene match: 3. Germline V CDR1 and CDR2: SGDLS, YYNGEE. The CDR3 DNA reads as TGTGCCAGCAGCGTACCCGGACTAGCGGGGGAGACCCAGTACTTC. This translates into CASSVPGLAGETQYF.

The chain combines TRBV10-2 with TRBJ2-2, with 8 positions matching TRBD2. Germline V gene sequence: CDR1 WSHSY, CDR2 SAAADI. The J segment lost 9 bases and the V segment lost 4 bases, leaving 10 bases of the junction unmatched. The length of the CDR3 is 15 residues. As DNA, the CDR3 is TGCGCCAGCAGTGTTAGCGGGAAGATCATCCGGGAGCTGTTTTTT. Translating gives CASSVSGKIIRELFF.

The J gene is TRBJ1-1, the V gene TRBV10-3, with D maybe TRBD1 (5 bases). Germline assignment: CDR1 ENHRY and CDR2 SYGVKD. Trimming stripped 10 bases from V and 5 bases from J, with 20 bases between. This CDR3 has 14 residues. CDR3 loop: CATNALGGRTEAFF. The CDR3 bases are TGTGCCACCAACGCCCTGGGGGGGAGGACTGAAGCTTTCTTT.

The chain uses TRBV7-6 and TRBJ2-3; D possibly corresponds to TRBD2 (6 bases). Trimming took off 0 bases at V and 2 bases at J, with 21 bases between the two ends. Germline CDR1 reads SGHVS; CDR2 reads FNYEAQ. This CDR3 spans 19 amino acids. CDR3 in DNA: TGTGCCAGCAGCTTAGCGATGTCCAGGAGACTAGTGCCCACAGATACGCAGTATTTT. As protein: CASSLAMSRRLVPTDTQYF.

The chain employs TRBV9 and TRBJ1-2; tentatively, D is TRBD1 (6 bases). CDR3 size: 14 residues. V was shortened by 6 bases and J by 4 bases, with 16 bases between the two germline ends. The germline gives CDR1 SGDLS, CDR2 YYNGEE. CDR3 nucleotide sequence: TGTGCCAGCACCGCCCCCAGGGGCTCCTATGGCTACACCTTC. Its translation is CASTAPRGSYGYTF.

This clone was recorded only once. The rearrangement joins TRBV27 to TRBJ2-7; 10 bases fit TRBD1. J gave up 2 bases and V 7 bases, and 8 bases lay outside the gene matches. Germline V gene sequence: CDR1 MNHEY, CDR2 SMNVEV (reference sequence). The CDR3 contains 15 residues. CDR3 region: CASKPGTGVTYEQYF. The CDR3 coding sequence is TGTGCCAGCAAACCAGGGACAGGGGTGACCTACGAGCAGTACTTC.